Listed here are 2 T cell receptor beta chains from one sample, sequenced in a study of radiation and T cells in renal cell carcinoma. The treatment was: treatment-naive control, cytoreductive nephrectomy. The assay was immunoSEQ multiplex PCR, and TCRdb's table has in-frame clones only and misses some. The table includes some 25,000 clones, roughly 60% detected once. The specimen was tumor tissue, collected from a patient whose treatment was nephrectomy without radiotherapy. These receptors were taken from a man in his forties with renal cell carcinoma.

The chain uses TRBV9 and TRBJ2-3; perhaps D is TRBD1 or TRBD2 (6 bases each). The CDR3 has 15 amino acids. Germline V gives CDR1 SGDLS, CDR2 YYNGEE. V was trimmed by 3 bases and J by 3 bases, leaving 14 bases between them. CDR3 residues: CASSGGALPTDTQYF. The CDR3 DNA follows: TGTGCCAGCAGCGGGGGGGCCCTGCCGACAGATACGCAGTATTTT.

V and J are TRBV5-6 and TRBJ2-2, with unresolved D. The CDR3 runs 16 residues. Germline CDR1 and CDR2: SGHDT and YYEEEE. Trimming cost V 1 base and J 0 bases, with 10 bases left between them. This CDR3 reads CASSLLALANTGELFF. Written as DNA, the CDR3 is TGTGCCAGCAGCTTGCTGGCTTTAGCGAACACCGGGGAGCTGTTTTTT. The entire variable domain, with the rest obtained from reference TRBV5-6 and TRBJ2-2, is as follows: DAGVTQSPTHLIKTRGQQVTLRCSPKSGHDTVSWYQQALGQGPQFIFQYYEEEERQRGNFPDRFSGHQFPNYSSELNVNALLLGDSALYLCASSLLALANTGELFFGEGSRLTVL.